Below are 30 T cell receptor beta chains sequenced from a single sample in a study of blood T cell repertoires in COVID-19. TCRdb keeps only in-frame clones here, not all; method: immunoSEQ multiplex PCR. In the table there are 200,000 to 300,000 clones, about four fifths of which are singletons. Sample: peripheral blood. These TCRs come from a woman older than 75 with COVID-19, enrolled during active disease.

This clone was detected once. The V and J genes are TRBV14 and TRBJ1-2; D not certain. Trimming shortened V by 2 bases and J by 7 bases, and 17 bases separated the two germline ends. The CDR3 covers 15 residues. The germline V gene has CDR1 SGHDN and CDR2 FVKESK. The CDR3 DNA follows: TGTGCCAGCAGCCAATCAATCAACCCATTTAGTGGCTACACCTTC. Its translation: CASSQSINPFSGYTF.

V gene TRBV3-1 (or the pseudogene TRBV3-2) combines with J gene TRBJ1-5; 10 positions match TRBD1. Germline loops: CDR1 LGHDT, CDR2 YNNKEL (reference sequence). Unmatched junction bases numbered 5, after V lost 6 bases and J lost 6 bases. This CDR3 comprises 14 residues. The CDR3 reads CASSSTGGGQPQHF. The CDR3, as DNA: TGTGCCAGCAGTTCGACAGGGGGCGGTCAGCCCCAGCATTTT.

The J gene is TRBJ1-3, the V gene TRBV7-6; a possible D gene is TRBD1 (6 bases). This CDR3 has 15 amino acids. Trimming cost V 5 bases and J 0 bases, with 11 bases left between them. CDR1 SGHVS and CDR2 FNYEAQ come from the germline V gene. CDR3 DNA sequence: TGTGCCAGCAGCAAGATGGGGGCCTCTGGAAACACCATATATTTT. Its protein is CASSKMGASGNTIYF.

This chain uses TRBV12-3 or TRBV12-4 with TRBJ1-1; D is unclear. This CDR3 region has 13 residues. Trimming stripped 3 bases from V and 4 bases from J, with 9 bases between. CDR3 sequence: CASSLADITEAFF. CDR3 sequence (DNA): TGTGCCAGCAGTTTGGCGGATATCACTGAAGCTTTCTTT.

This clone was counted once. This rearrangement joins TRBV2 to TRBJ1-3; maybe TRBD1 (6 bases). There are 14 residues in the CDR3. CDR1 is SNHLY and CDR2 is FYNNEI in the germline V gene. V lost 5 bases and J 4 bases, leaving 12 bases between the germline ends. CDR3 nucleotide sequence: TGTGCCAGCAGTATCCGGACAGCCGGAAACACCATATATTTT. This codes for CASSIRTAGNTIYF.

This chain joins TRBV19 and TRBJ1-1; D unclear. This CDR3 is 15 amino acids long. V gave up 7 bases and J gave up 0 bases, with 15 bases separating them. Germline loops: CDR1 LNHDA, CDR2 SQIVND (reference sequence). CDR3 region: CASNGPQNMNTEAFF. CDR3 coding DNA: TGTGCCAGTAATGGCCCGCAGAACATGAACACTGAAGCTTTCTTT.

The chain uses TRBV5-1 and TRBJ2-7; TRBD1 is a possible D gene (5 bases). Trimming took off 5 bases at V and 3 bases at J, with 15 bases between the two ends. This CDR3 region has 14 residues. Per germline, CDR1 SGHRS and CDR2 YFSETQ. The CDR3 DNA follows: TGCGCCAGCAGTCCGCAGGGATTCCTCTACGAGCAGTACTTC. It yields the protein CASSPQGFLYEQYF. The entire variable domain, with the rest obtained from reference TRBV5-1 and TRBJ2-7, is as follows: KAGVTQTPRYLIKTRGQQVTLSCSPISGHRSVSWYQQTPGQGLQFLFEYFSETQRNKGNFPGRFSGRQFSNSRSEMNVSTLELGDSALYLCASSPQGFLYEQYFGPGTRLTVT.

The chain recombines TRBV19 with TRBJ1-2, with a weak D call TRBD1 (5 bases). Per the germline V gene, CDR1 is LNHDA and CDR2 is SQIVND (reference sequence). The V gene lost 3 bases and the J gene lost 8 bases, with 16 bases spanning the gap. The CDR3 length is 14 residues. The CDR3 sequence is CASSIHGRAGGYTF. The CDR3, as DNA: TGTGCCAGTAGTATCCACGGCAGGGCCGGCGGCTACACCTTC.

The gene calls are TRBV30 and TRBJ1-1, with D perhaps matching TRBD1 (5 bases). Trimming took off 1 base at V and 0 bases at J, with 6 bases between the two ends. The CDR3 has 13 amino acids. Germline V gives CDR1 GTSNPN, CDR2 SVGIG (reference sequence). For the CDR3, the DNA is TGTGCCTGGAGTGGACAGCTGAACACTGAAGCTTTCTTT. Translating gives CAWSGQLNTEAFF.

The V call is TRBV21-1, the J call TRBJ2-5; the table assigns TRBD2, which was not confirmed against the DNA. TRBV21-1 is described as a pseudogene. This CDR3 spans 20 amino acids. The CDR3 loop reads CASSKVNRSSGAGGEETQYF. The CDR3 region has the DNA TGTGCCAGCAGCAAAGTTAATAGGAGTAGCGGGGCCGGCGGCGAAGAGACCCAGTACTTC.

This sequence joins TRBV6-6 and TRBJ1-6, with 7 positions matching TRBD1. This CDR3 has 16 amino acids. Germline trimming cut 6 bases from V and 6 bases from J; bases unmatched to any gene: 11. The V gene's germline CDR1 is MNHNY and CDR2 SVGAGI (reference sequence). The CDR3, as DNA: TGTGCCAGCAGCCAGACTTTAGGGACAGCTAATTCACCCCTCCACTTT. This sequence encodes CASSQTLGTANSPLHF.

V and J are TRBV18 and TRBJ1-2; D remains ambiguous. CDR1 and CDR2 from the germline V gene are KGHSH and LQKENI. The CDR3 contains 15 residues. The V and J ends lost 1 base and 0 bases respectively, with 9 bases between them. The CDR3, as DNA: TGTGCCAGCTCACCACGGGCGGAGGCTAACTATGGCTACACCTTC. Protein: CASSPRAEANYGYTF.

The CDR3 sequence: CAWNLGVGYGYTF. The CDR3 region has the DNA TGTGCCTGGAACCTCGGGGTAGGCTATGGCTACACCTTC. The rearrangement joins TRBV30 to TRBJ1-2; D uncertain. From germline, CDR1 is GTSNPN and CDR2 SVGIG (reference sequence). V lost 4 bases, J lost 4 bases, and 13 bases lay in between. This CDR3 region has 13 residues.

This sequence joins TRBV7-9 and TRBJ2-5, with 9 bases identical to TRBD2. This CDR3 has 14 residues. From germline, CDR1 is SEHNR and CDR2 FQNEAQ (reference sequence). The junction had 4 bases not matched to a gene; V was cut back by 3 bases and J by 5 bases. Written as DNA, the CDR3 is TGTGCCAGCAGCTTTAGCGGGGGCGGCGAGACCCAGTACTTC. Residues: CASSFSGGGETQYF.

J is TRBJ1-1 and V is TRBV19; TRBD1 matches 7 bases. CDR1 is LNHDA, CDR2 SQIVND, per germline (reference sequence). The CDR3 sequence is 14 residues long. Trimming at V came to 6 bases and at J to 3 bases, leaving 7 bases not matched to a gene. The CDR3 bases are TGTGCCAGTAGCATCCGGGACAGCTACACTGAAGCTTTCTTT. This sequence encodes CASSIRDSYTEAFF.

The chain combines TRBV5-4 with TRBJ1-2; D might be TRBD1 (5 bases). V was pared by 0 bases and J by 0 bases, with 9 bases between. Looked up from germline, CDR1 is SGHNT and CDR2 is YYREEE (reference sequence). The CDR3 contains 15 residues. CDR3 DNA: TGTGCCAGCAGCTTGGCCGGGGGGGCTAACTATGGCTACACCTTC. It encodes CASSLAGGANYGYTF.

This rearrangement joins TRBV7-3 to TRBJ2-2, with D possibly TRBD2 on 6 matching bases. Trimming shortened V by 5 bases and J by 3 bases, and 10 bases separated the two germline ends. This CDR3 region has 14 residues. Germline CDR1 reads SGHTA; CDR2 reads FQGTGA. The CDR3, as DNA: TGTGCCAGCAGCCTGACTAGTTACACCGGGGAGCTGTTTTTT. It is translated as CASSLTSYTGELFF.

The rearrangement joins TRBV9 to TRBJ2-7; 13 nucleotides agree with TRBD2. V was pared by 4 bases and J by 5 bases, with 18 bases of the junction left unmatched. Looked up from germline, CDR1 is SGDLS and CDR2 is YYNGEE. There are 19 residues in the CDR3. The CDR3 sequence is CASSPSPGLAGKQGDEQYF. For the CDR3, the DNA is TGTGCCAGCAGCCCATCTCCGGGACTAGCGGGGAAACAGGGTGACGAGCAGTACTTC.

This chain links TRBV3-1 (or the pseudogene TRBV3-2) with TRBJ2-1; D is unresolved. The CDR3 covers 13 residues. With 4 bases removed from V and 4 bases from J, the gap between germline ends came to 8 bases. Per the germline V gene, CDR1 is LGHDT and CDR2 is YNNKEL (reference sequence). The CDR3 bases are TGTGCCAGCAGCCCTATCACTTACAATGAGCAGTTCTTC. Its protein product is CASSPITYNEQFF.

The chain combines TRBV5-1 with TRBJ2-7; 7 bases match TRBD1. The germline gives CDR1 SGHRS, CDR2 YFSETQ. The CDR3 sequence is 14 residues long. The ends lost 4 bases at V and 3 bases at J; junction bases unmatched: 7. Here the CDR3 DNA reads TGCGCCAGCAGCCTTCGACAGGGTGGCTACGAGCAGTACTTC. Translated: CASSLRQGGYEQYF.

The rearrangement uses TRBV5-1 and TRBJ2-7, with TRBD1 matching over 7 bases. V shed 1 base, J shed 1 base, and the junction held 5 bases outside the gene matches. The CDR3 loop spans 15 amino acids. Germline CDR1 reads SGHRS; CDR2 reads YFSETQ. The CDR3: CASSLSQGVSYEQYF. As DNA, the CDR3 is TGCGCCAGCAGCTTGTCGCAGGGGGTATCCTACGAGCAGTACTTC.

This rearrangement joins TRBV28 to TRBJ1-5, with TRBD1 as a possible D gene (6 bases). Germline CDR1 and CDR2: MDHEN and SYDVKM. The CDR3 runs 16 residues. The V end lost 7 bases, the J end lost 1 base, and 17 bases lay between the germline ends. DNA for the CDR3: TGTGCCAGCACCGAGGGGGACCGAGGAAGCAATCAGCCCCAGCATTTT. Translating gives CASTEGDRGSNQPQHF. Full variable domain (outside the CDR3, taken from reference TRBV28 and TRBJ1-5): DVKVTQSSRYLVKRTGEKVFLECVQDMDHENMFWYRQDPGLGLRLIYFSYDVKMKEKGDIPEGYSVSREKKERFSLILESASTNQTSMYLCASTEGDRGSNQPQHFGDGTRLSIL.

This chain links TRBV4-1 with TRBJ2-3, with 7 bases matching TRBD1. The CDR3 consists of 16 residues. J gave up 0 bases and V 3 bases, and 6 bases lay outside the gene matches. Germline V gene data show CDR1 as MGHRA and CDR2 as YSYEKL. This chain's CDR3 is CASSQTGTASTDTQYF. The CDR3 DNA follows: TGCGCCAGCAGCCAGACAGGGACCGCTAGCACAGATACGCAGTATTTT.

CDR3 bases: TGTGCCAGCAGCTTAGCCGGGACAGGGGAGAAGTATGGCTACACCTTC. Translating it yields CASSLAGTGEKYGYTF. This chain connects TRBV7-9 to TRBJ1-2; 10 nucleotides agree with TRBD1. CDR3 length: 16 residues. The ends lost 0 bases at V and 5 bases at J; junction bases unmatched: 6. Looked up from germline, CDR1 is SEHNR and CDR2 is FQNEAQ (reference sequence).

Here the CDR3 DNA reads TGCGCCAGCAGCCGGGCGGGGGACTTAGCTACCGAGCAGTACTTC. This encodes CASSRAGDLATEQYF. This chain uses TRBV5-1 with TRBJ2-7, with 7 bases fitting TRBD2. Unmatched junction bases numbered 13, after V lost 4 bases and J lost 6 bases. The length of the CDR3 is 15 residues. Germline V gene lookup returns CDR1 SGHRS and CDR2 YFSETQ. The full variable domain, with the rest looked up from reference TRBV5-1 and TRBJ2-7, is KAGVTQTPRYLIKTRGQQVTLSCSPISGHRSVSWYQQTPGQGLQFLFEYFSETQRNKGNFPGRFSGRQFSNSRSEMNVSTLELGDSALYLCASSRAGDLATEQYFGPGTRLTVT.

The V and J genes are TRBV6-2 or TRBV6-3 and TRBJ2-7, with TRBD2 matching over 15 bases. V lost 2 bases, J lost 1 base, and 0 bases stayed unmatched. The CDR3 contains 16 residues. Germline loops: CDR1 MNHEY, CDR2 SVGEGT. The CDR3 sequence is CASSYGTSGRSYEQYF. The CDR3 coding sequence is TGTGCCAGCAGTTACGGGACTAGCGGGAGGTCCTACGAGCAGTACTTC.

The V and J genes are TRBV2 and TRBJ1-2; perhaps TRBD1 as D (6 bases). CDR3 length equals 15 residues. Trimming shortened V by 6 bases and J by 7 bases, and 21 bases separated the two germline ends. Germline V CDR1 and CDR2: SNHLY, FYNNEI. The CDR3 DNA reads TGTGCCAGCAGCGTTAACCAGGGGAACCTTAGTGGCTACACCTTC. The encoded protein is CASSVNQGNLSGYTF.

The J gene is TRBJ2-5, the V gene TRBV7-8; tentatively, D is TRBD2 (6 bases). This CDR3 contains 14 residues. Trimming left V 5 bases short and J 1 base short, with 11 bases between. Germline assignment: CDR1 SGHVS and CDR2 FQNEAQ. CDR3 residues: CASSRDSPQETQYF. The CDR3 DNA reads TGTGCCAGCAGCCGGGACTCACCCCAAGAGACCCAGTACTTC.

V and J are TRBV5-4 and TRBJ1-1, with D maybe TRBD1 (5 bases). Germline V gives CDR1 SGHNT, CDR2 YYREEE (reference sequence). The CDR3 totals 15 residues. Trimming removed 0 bases from V and 5 bases from J, with 14 bases in between. CDR3 nucleotides: TGTGCCAGCAGCTTGGACCTGAGGAGGGGTACTGAAGCTTTCTTT. Protein product: CASSLDLRRGTEAFF.

The chain couples TRBV18 to TRBJ1-5; D is possibly TRBD1 (6 bases). V lost 3 bases and J 3 bases, leaving 9 bases between the germline ends. Germline-derived CDR1 and CDR2 are KGHSH and LQKENI. The CDR3 consists of 14 residues. The CDR3 here is CASSPTGLNQPQHF. The CDR3 region has the DNA TGTGCCAGCTCACCTACAGGGCTCAATCAGCCCCAGCATTTT.